This TCR beta chain was captured in a study of T cell responses to AZD1222 COVID-19 vaccine. In the case of this clone: Its specificity is unknown.

The CDR3 contains 17 residues. TCRdb keeps only in-frame clones here, not all; method: immunoSEQ multiplex PCR. The sample lists some 170,000 clones, approximately 90% occurring once. Study findings and constraints: Epitopes outside B.1.351 and B.1.1.7 mutated regions reportedly drew nearly half of spike TCRs.

Sample: peripheral blood, taken 28 days after the second AZD1222 dose. This clonotype was sampled from an adult who received the AZD1222 COVID-19 vaccine. The V and J genes are TRBV21-1 and TRBJ1-1; the table's D gene call, TRBD1, was not cross checked with the DNA. TRBV21-1 counts as a pseudogene. CDR3 loop: CASSNRSDRGSPTEAFF. DNA for the CDR3: TGTGCCAGCAGCAATAGATCGGACAGGGGAAGTCCCACTGAAGCTTTCTTT.